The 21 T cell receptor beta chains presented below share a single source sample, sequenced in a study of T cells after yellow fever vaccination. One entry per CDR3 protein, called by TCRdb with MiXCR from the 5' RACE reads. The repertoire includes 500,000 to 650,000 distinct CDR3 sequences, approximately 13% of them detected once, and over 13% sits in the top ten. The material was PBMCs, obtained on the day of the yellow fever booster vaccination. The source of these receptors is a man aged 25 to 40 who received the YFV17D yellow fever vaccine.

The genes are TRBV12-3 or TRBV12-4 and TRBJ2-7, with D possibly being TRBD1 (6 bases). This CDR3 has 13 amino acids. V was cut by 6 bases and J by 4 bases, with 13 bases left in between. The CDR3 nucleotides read TGTGCCAGCAGCAAACAGGGTTTGTACGAGCAGTACTTC. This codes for CASSKQGLYEQYF.

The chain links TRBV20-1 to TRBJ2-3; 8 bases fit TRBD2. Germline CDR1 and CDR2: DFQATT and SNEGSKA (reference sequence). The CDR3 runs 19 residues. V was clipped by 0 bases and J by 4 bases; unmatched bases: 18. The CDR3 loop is CSARDQLGLAGLRADTQYF. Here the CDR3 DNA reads TGCAGTGCTAGAGATCAGTTGGGGCTAGCGGGCCTCCGGGCAGATACGCAGTATTTT.

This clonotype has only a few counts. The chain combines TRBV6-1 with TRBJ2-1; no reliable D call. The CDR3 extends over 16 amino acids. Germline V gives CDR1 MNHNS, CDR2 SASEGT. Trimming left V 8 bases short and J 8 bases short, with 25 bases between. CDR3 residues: CASSQPGGSERDEQFF. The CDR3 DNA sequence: TGTGCCAGCTCCCAACCGGGTGGGTCGGAACGGGATGAGCAGTTCTTC.

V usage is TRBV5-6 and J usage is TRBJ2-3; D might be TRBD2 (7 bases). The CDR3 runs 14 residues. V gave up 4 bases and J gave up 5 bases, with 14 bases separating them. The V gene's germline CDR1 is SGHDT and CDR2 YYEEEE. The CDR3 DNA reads TGTGCCAGCAGCGGCGGGGGCGCTGGAGATACGCAGTATTTT. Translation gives CASSGGGAGDTQYF. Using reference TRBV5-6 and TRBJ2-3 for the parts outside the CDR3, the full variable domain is DAGVTQSPTHLIKTRGQQVTLRCSPKSGHDTVSWYQQALGQGPQFIFQYYEEEERQRGNFPDRFSGHQFPNYSSELNVNALLLGDSALYLCASSGGGAGDTQYFGPGTRLTVL.

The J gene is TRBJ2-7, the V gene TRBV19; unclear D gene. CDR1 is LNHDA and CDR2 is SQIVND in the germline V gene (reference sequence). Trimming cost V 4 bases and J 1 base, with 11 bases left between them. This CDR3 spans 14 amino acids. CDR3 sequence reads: CASSTHLKSYEQYF. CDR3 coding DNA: TGTGCCAGTAGTACCCACCTCAAATCCTACGAGCAGTACTTC.

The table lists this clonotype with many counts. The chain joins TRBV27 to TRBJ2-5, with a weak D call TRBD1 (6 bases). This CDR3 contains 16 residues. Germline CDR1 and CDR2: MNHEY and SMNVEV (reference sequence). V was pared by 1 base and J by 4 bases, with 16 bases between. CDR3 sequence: CASSLFARGIGETQYF. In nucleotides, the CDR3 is TGTGCCAGCAGTTTATTTGCTAGGGGGATTGGAGAGACCCAGTACTTC.

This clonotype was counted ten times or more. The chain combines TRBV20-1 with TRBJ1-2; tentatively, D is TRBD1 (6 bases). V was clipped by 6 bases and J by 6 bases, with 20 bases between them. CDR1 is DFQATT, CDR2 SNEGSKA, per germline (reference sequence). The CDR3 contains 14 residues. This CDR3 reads CSAFAGASTNGYTF. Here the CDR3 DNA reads TGCAGTGCGTTCGCGGGGGCGAGTACTAATGGCTACACCTTC.

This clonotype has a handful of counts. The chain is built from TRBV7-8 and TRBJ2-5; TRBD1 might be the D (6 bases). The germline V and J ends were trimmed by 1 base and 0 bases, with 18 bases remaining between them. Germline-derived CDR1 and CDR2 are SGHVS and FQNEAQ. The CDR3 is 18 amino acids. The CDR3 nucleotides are TGTGCCAGCAGCTTAGAGCGCCGGGACACTTGGTACCAAGAGACCCAGTACTTC. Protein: CASSLERRDTWYQETQYF.

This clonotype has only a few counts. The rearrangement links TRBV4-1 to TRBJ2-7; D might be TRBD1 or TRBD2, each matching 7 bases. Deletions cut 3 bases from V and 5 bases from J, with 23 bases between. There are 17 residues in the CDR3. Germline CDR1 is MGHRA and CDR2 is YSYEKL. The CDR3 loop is CASSQGDRVSGKHEQYF. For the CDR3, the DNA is TGCGCCAGCAGCCAGGGAGACAGGGTGAGCGGGAAGCACGAGCAGTACTTC.

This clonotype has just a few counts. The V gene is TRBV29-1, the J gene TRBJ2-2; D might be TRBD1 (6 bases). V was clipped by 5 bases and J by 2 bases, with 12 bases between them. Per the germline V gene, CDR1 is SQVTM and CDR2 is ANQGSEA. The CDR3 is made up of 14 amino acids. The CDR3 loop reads CSVSLDSNTGELFF. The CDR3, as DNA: TGCAGCGTTTCATTGGACAGCAACACCGGGGAGCTGTTTTTT.

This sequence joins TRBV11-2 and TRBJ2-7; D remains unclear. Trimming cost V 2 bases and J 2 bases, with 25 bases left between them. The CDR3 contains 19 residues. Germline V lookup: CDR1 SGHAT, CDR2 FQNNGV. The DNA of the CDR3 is TGTGCCAGCAGCTTAAGAATATCGGTCGGGTGGGAAGGGCCCTACGAGCAGTACTTC. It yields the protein CASSLRISVGWEGPYEQYF.

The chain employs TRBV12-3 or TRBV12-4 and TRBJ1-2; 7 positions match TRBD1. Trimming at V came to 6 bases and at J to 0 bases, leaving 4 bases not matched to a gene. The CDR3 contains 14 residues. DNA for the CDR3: TGTGCCAGCAGGTCAGGGGGAGCTAACTATGGCTACACCTTC. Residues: CASRSGGANYGYTF.

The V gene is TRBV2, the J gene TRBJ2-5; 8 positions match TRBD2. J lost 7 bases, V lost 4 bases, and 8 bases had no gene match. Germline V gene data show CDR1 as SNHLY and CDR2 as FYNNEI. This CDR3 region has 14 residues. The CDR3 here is CASSAGTSGGTQYF. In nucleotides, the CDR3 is TGTGCCAGCAGTGCAGGGACTAGTGGTGGGACCCAGTACTTC.

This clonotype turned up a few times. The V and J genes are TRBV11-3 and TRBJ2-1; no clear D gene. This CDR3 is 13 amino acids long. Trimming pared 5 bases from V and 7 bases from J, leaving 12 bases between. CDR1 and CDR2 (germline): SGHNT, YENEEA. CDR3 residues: CASSDRVANEQFF. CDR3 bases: TGTGCCAGCAGCGATCGGGTGGCGAATGAGCAGTTCTTC.

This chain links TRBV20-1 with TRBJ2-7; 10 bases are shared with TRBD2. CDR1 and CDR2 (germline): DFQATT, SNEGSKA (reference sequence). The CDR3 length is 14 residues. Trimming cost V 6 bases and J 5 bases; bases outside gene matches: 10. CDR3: CSAGGGAGGDEQYF. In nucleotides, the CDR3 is TGCAGTGCCGGCGGGGGAGCGGGAGGGGACGAGCAGTACTTC.

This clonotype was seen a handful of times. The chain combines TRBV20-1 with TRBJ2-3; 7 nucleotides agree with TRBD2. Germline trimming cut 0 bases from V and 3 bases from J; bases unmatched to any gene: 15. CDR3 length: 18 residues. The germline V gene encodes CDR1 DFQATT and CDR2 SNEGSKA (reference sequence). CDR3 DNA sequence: TGCAGTGCTAGAGATCTGGTCCTCCGGCTGGGAGGGACAGATACGCAGTATTTT. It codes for CSARDLVLRLGGTDTQYF.

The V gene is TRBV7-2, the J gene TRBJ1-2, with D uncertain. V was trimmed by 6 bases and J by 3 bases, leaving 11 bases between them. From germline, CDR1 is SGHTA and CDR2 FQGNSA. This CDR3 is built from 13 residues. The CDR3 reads CASRLNSYYGYTF. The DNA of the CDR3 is TGTGCCAGCAGACTAAACAGCTACTATGGCTACACCTTC.

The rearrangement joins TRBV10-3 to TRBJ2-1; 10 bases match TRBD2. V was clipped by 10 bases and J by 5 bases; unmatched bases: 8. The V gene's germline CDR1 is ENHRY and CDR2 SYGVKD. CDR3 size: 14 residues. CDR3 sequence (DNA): TGTGCCACCCGTCTCGGGACTAGCGACAATGAGCAGTTCTTC. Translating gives CATRLGTSDNEQFF.

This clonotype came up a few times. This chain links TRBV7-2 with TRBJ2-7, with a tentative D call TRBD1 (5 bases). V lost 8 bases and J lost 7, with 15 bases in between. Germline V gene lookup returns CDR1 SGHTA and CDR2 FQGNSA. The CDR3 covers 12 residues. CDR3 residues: CASWRIPGEQYF. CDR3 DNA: TGTGCCAGCTGGCGTATACCAGGGGAGCAGTACTTC.

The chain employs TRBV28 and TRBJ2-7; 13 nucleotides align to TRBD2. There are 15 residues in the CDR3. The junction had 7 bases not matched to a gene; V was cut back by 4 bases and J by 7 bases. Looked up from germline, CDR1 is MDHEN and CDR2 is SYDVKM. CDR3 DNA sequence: TGTGCCAGCAGTTATGGGACTAGCGGGATGGGGGAGCAGTACTTC. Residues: CASSYGTSGMGEQYF.

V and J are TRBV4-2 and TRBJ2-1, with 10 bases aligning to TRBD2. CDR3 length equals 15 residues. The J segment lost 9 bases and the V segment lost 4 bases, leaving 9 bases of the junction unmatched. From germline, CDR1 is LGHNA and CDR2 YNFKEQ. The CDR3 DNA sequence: TGTGCCAGCAGCCCAAGAAGCGGGAGGGCCGGTGAGCAGTTCTTC. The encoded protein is CASSPRSGRAGEQFF.